A selection of T cell receptor beta chains follows, all from one sample in a study of radiotherapy plus CTLA-4 blockade in lung cancer. Clones were sequenced by immunoSEQ multiplex PCR, and TCRdb holds only the in-frame ones, with some missing. The repertoire includes some 40,000 clones, approximately 77% of them detected once, and over 2% sits in the top ten. The sample here was peripheral blood, taken from a patient treated with radiotherapy plus ipilimumab. The receptors come from a human donor with non-small cell lung cancer whose response to radiotherapy plus ipilimumab could not be evaluated. Each CDR3 is given with its conserved first and last residue. Fields, in order: clone size, J gene, V gene, CDR3 protein. Some rows mark clone size as missing; the rest say once, few, many or name a class of expanded clone.

once | TRBJ1-1 | TRBV6-6 | CASSYWTGSEAFF
. | TRBJ1-5 | TRBV7-2 | CASSLGRDRIGDQPQHF
few | TRBJ2-1 | TRBV7-2 | CASSSPGGPVGEQFF
. | TRBJ1-3 | TRBV19 | CASSQRPGVGGTIYF
. | TRBJ2-5 | TRBV5-8 | CASSSQGAGWEETQYF
. | TRBJ1-1 | TRBV4-3 | CASSQDRNTEAFF
. | TRBJ2-1 | TRBV29-1 | CSVGRDNNEQFF
. | TRBJ2-7 | TRBV30 | CAWTLVKWSHEQYF
. | TRBJ2-7 | TRBV19 | CASSILQGGISYEQYF
. | TRBJ2-7 | TRBV2 | CASSDAAAEQYF
. | TRBJ1-4 | TRBV5-4 | CASSPAGTATNEKLFF
few | TRBJ2-1 | TRBV7-8 | CASSLEGGRQFF
few | TRBJ2-7 | TRBV7-2 | CASSFRVGAEQYF
few | TRBJ1-1 | TRBV28 | CASSFALGQGMNTEAFF
. | TRBJ2-7 | TRBV5-4 | CASSQAYSGGAYEQYF
. | TRBJ1-2 | TRBV4-3 | CASSLTAGGAVGYTF
few | TRBJ2-1 | TRBV5-1 | CASSSTTGNEQFF
once | TRBJ1-4 | TRBV7-2 | CASSLREVGEKLFF
few | TRBJ2-1 | TRBV7-2 | CASSYRGGDYNEQFF
. | TRBJ2-1 | TRBV5-1 | CASSWNPSGGNEQFF
few | TRBJ1-3 | TRBV4-3 | CASSRQGTERNTIYF
few | TRBJ1-5 | TRBV15 | CATSREYSLGNQPQHF
. | TRBJ2-6 | TRBV9 | CASSGSGQGFSGANVLTF
. | TRBJ1-2 | TRBV28 | CASLRGDYGYTF
. | TRBJ1-1 | TRBV4-1 | CASSQTGTGDTEAFF
. | TRBJ2-3 | TRBV6-5 | CASRPYRSTDTQYF
. | TRBJ2-3 | TRBV5-4 | CASSVTAGGPTDTQYF
. | TRBJ2-2 | TRBV18 | CASSLRQGNAGELFF
once | TRBJ2-7 | TRBV7-3 | CASSLSGSSYEQYF
few | TRBJ2-7 | TRBV4-3 | CASSPRTSVAYEQYF
. | TRBJ2-1 | TRBV7-3 | CASSPSTVDNEQFF
. | TRBJ2-3 | TRBV9 | CASSVGGPTDTQYF
. | TRBJ2-7 | TRBV7-9 | CASSFTRDSSYEQYF
. | TRBJ2-3 | TRBV7-9 | CASSGWGRGADTQYF
once | TRBJ1-6 | TRBV2 | CASSGTGGADSPLHF
. | TRBJ1-5 | TRBV9 | CASSVDTDQPQHF
. | TRBJ1-2 | TRBV30 | CAWSRDRPYGYTF
. | TRBJ1-2 | TRBV9 | CASSPEGRGTDYGYTF
. | TRBJ2-7 | TRBV28 | CASSTTSSYEQYF
once | . | TRBV10-3 | CAISEIAPVEQYF
. | TRBJ1-1 | TRBV28 | CASRGQGWTEAFF
. | TRBJ1-2 | TRBV6-5 | CASSFPGGEGYTF
. | TRBJ2-2 | TRBV4-1 | CASWATGELFF
. | TRBJ2-4 | TRBV7-8 | CASSALGGKNIQYF
once | TRBJ1-1 | TRBV7-6 | CASSLGQANTEAFF
. | TRBJ2-3 | TRBV6-7 | CASSRPRKTTDTQYF
few | TRBJ1-3 | TRBV19 | CATIDRARGNTIYF
. | TRBJ2-1 | TRBV4-3 | CASSQRLAGSYNEQFF
. | TRBJ2-5 | TRBV19 | CASNPSGGFQETQYF
. | TRBJ2-3 | TRBV5-1 | CASSLPLAGVPDTQYF
. | TRBJ2-2 | TRBV9 | CASSRGGGELFF
. | TRBJ2-3 | TRBV7-2 | CASRTGIAFSTDTQYF
. | TRBJ2-7 | TRBV2 | CASSRQGTRYEQYF
. | TRBJ2-1 | TRBV6-5 | CASSPPGDPSRFF